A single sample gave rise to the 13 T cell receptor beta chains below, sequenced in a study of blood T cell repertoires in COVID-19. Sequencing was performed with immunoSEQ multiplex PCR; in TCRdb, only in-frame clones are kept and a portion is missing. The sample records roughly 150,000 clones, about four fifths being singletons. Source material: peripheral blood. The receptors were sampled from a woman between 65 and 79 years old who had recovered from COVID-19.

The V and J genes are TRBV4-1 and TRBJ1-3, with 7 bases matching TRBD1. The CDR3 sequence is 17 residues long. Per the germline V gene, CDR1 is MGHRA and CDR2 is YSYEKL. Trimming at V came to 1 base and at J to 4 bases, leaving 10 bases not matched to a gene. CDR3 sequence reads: CASSQGRQGGGGNTIYF. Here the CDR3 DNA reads TGCGCCAGCAGCCAAGGCCGACAGGGTGGGGGCGGAAACACCATATATTTT.

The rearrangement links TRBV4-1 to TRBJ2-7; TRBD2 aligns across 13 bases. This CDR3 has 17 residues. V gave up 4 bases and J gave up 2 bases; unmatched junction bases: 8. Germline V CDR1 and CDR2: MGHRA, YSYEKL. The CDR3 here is CASSPRPTSGGTYEQYF. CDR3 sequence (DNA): TGCGCCAGCAGCCCCCGACCGACTAGCGGGGGGACCTACGAGCAGTACTTC.

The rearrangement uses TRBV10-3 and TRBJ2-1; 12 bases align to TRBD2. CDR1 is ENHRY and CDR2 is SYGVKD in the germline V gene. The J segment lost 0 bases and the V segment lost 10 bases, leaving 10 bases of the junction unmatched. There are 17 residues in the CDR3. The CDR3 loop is CANSASGRESSYNEQFF. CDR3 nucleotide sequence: TGTGCCAATTCTGCTAGCGGGAGGGAAAGCTCCTACAATGAGCAGTTCTTC.

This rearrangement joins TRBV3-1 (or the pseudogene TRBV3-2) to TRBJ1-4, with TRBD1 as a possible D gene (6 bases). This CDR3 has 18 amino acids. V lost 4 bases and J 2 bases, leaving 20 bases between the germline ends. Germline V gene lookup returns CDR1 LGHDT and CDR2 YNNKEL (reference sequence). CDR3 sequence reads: CASSPLPQGMGTNEKLFF. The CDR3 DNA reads TGTGCCAGCAGCCCCCTCCCCCAGGGGATGGGGACTAATGAAAAACTGTTTTTT.

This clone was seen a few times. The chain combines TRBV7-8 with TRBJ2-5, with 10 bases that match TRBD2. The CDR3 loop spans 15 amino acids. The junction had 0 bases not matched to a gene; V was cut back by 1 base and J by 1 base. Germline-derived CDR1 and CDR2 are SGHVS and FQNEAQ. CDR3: CASSLGTSGQETQYF. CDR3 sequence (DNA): TGTGCCAGCAGCTTAGGGACTAGCGGCCAAGAGACCCAGTACTTC. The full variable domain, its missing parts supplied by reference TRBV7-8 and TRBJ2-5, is GAGVSQSPRYKVAKRGQDVALRCDPISGHVSLFWYQQALGQGPEFLTYFQNEAQLDKSGLPSDRFFAERPEGSVSTLKIQRTQQEDSAVYLCASSLGTSGQETQYFGPGTRLLVL.

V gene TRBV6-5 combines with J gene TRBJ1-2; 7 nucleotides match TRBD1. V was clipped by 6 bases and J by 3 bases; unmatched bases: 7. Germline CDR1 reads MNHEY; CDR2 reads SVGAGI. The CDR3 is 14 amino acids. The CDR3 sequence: CASSRDRLHYGYTF. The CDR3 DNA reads TGTGCCAGCAGCCGGGACAGACTCCACTATGGCTACACCTTC.

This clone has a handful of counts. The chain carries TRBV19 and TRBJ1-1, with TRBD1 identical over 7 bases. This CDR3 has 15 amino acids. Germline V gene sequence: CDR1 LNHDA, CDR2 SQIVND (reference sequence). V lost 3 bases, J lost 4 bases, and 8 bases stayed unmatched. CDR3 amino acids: CASSISRRGSTEAFF. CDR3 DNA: TGTGCCAGTAGTATCTCCCGCAGGGGGTCCACTGAAGCTTTCTTT. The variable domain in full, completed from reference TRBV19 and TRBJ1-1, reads DGGITQSPKYLFRKEGQNVTLSCEQNLNHDAMYWYRQDPGQGLRLIYYSQIVNDFQKGDIAEGYSVSREKKESFPLTVTSAQKNPTAFYLCASSISRRGSTEAFFGQGTRLTVV.

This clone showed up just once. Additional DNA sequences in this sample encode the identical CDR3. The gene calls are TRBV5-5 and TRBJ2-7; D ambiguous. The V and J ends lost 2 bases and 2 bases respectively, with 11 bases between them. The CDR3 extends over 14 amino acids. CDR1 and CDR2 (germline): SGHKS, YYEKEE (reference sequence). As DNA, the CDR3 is TGTGCCAGCAGCTTAGGTGGAGAGACCTACGAGCAGTACTTC. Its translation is CASSLGGETYEQYF.

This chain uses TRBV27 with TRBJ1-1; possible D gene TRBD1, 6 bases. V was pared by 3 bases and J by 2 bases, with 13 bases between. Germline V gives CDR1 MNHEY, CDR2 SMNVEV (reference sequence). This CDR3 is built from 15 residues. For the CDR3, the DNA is TGTGCCAGCAGTTTTCTCGGGGGGGGCAACACTGAAGCTTTCTTT. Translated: CASSFLGGGNTEAFF.

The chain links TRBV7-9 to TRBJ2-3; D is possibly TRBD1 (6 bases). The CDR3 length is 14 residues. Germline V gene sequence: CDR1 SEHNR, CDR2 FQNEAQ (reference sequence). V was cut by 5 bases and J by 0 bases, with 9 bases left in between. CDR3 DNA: TGTGCCAGCAGCGAGACAGGAAGCACAGATACGCAGTATTTT. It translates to CASSETGSTDTQYF.

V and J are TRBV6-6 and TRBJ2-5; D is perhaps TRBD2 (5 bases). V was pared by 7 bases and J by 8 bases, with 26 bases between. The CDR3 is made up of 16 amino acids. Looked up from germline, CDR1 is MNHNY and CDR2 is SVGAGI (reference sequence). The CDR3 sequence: CASTSGRSGYQATQYF. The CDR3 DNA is TGTGCCAGCACCAGTGGTCGGTCGGGGTACCAAGCTACCCAGTACTTC.

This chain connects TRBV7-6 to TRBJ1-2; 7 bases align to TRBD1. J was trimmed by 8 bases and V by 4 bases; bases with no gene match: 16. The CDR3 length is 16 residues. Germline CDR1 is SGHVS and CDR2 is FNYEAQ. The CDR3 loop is CASSSPTTEGARGYTF. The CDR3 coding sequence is TGTGCCAGCAGCTCGCCCACGACCGAGGGGGCTAGGGGCTACACCTTC. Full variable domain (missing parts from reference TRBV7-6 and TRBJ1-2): GAGVSQSPRYKVTKRGQDVALRCDPISGHVSLYWYRQALGQGPEFLTYFNYEAQQDKSGLPNDRFSAERPEGSISTLTIQRTEQRDSAMYRCASSSPTTEGARGYTFGSGTRLTVV.

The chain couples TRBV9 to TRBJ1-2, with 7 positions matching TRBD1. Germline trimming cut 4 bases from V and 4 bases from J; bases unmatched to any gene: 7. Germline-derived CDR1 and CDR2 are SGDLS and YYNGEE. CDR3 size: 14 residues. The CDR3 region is CASSPRTGTYGYTF. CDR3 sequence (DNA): TGTGCCAGCAGCCCACGGACAGGTACCTATGGCTACACCTTC.